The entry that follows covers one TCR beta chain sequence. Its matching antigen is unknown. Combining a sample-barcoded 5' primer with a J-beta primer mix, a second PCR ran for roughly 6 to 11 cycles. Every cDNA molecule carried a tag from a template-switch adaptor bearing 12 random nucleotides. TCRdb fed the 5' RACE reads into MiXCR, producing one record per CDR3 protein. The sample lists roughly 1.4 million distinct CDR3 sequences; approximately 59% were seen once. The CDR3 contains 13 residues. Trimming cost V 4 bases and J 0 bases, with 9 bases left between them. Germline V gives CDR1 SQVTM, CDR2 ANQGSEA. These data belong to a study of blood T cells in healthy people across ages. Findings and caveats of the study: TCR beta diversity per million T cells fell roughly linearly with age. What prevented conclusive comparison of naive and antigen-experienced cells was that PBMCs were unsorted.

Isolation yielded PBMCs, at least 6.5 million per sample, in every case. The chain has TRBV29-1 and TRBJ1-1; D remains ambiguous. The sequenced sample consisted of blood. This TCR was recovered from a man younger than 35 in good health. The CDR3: CSVVAEMNTEAFF. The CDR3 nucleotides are TGCAGCGTTGTGGCAGAAATGAACACTGAAGCTTTCTTT.